The present entry profiles one T cell receptor beta chain with its context. In the authors' workflow: The assay estimated nucleated cells by amplifying reference gene primers. Only in-frame clones appear in the TCRdb table, and some are missing; sequencing was by immunoSEQ multiplex PCR. Clonal size and the V and J genes are those of that table, whereas D and trimming came from the DNA. In the table there are under 150,000 clones, approximately 89% of which are singletons. The CDR3 consists of 15 residues. Trimming left V 2 bases short and J 0 bases short, with 11 bases between. Germline CDR1 reads MNHEY; CDR2 reads SMNVEV (reference sequence). These data are taken from a study of blood T cell repertoires in COVID-19. As for the study in general: Nucleic acid was either cDNA or gDNA, and it came from T cells, B-cell-depleted T cells, or PBMCs.

Specimen: peripheral blood. The J gene is TRBJ2-7, the V gene TRBV27; possible D gene TRBD1, 5 bases. This receptor was obtained from a human donor in a cohort sampled during active COVID-19. CDR3 loop: CASSLKPDSSYEQYF. The CDR3 DNA is TGTGCCAGCAGTTTAAAGCCTGACAGCTCCTACGAGCAGTACTTC.